The source of this TCR beta chain is a study of blood T cell repertoires in COVID-19 (dated by TCRdb to 2018 to 2020). Background on the whole study: Collaborator samples came from the United States, Italy and Spain and covered acute and convalescent phases of COVID-19. The prospective study material was composed of cDNA or gDNA derived from T cells, B-cell-depleted T cells, or PBMCs. Deeply sampled blood TCRbeta repertoires from subjects exposed to, actively infected with, or recovered from COVID-19 were included in the dataset. The repertoires were released in a freely available public database intended as a resource for research on the immune response to SARS-CoV-2. The samples were drawn from two sources: the first 160 participants of the ongoing ImmuneRACE study, and 1,000 to 1,500 subjects contributed by 6 global collaborators. The sample metadata nearly always contained a de-identified subject ID, COVID-19 status, age in years and sex. HLA class I and class II types, where available, came from metadata supplied by the sample provider rather than from assay-based typing.

The germline V gene provides CDR1 SGDLS and CDR2 YYNGEE. Here V drops 6 bases and J drops 3 bases, and the junction holds 5 bases not matched to any gene. The CDR3, cysteine through phenylalanine, is 15 amino acids long. The read is trimmed to its CDR3 DNA, 45 bases read in frame from base 1. This clone has a handful of counts. Its binding antigen is unknown. No base quality information exists; no much larger clone differs at one position. Overall results and qualifications from the work: The amount of clinical and demographic metadata varied by source and participant and was provided uncurated.

TCRbeta CDR3 regions were amplified from genomic DNA using the immunoSEQ Assay, a bias-controlled multiplex PCR. For the original study's pipeline: Within the assay, amplification of reference gene primers was used to estimate how many nucleated cells each sample contained. To quantify the absolute abundance of each unique TCRbeta CDR3 rearrangement, sequence reads were collapsed and filtered. For each sample, productive Simpson clonality was calculated as the square root of Simpson's diversity index over productive rearrangements. What TCRdb holds here is the immuneACCESS table cut down to in-frame rearrangements. Part of the clones is not present; checked against another copy, under half of the missing clones reflect an unresolved V gene, and the others are unexplained. D and trimming come from the DNA, and the V and J calls and clone size come from that table. The sample yields 500,000 to 600,000 clones; roughly nine tenths were counted once. The leading ten clones occupy about 8.2% of the sample.

One collaborating source in Seattle enrolled patients during active infection and followed them longitudinally through the course of disease. Collaborating institutions collected whole blood in K2EDTA tubes following their own protocols. For TCRbeta analysis, collaborators shipped samples in one of three forms: frozen whole blood, isolated PBMCs, or DNA extracted from either of those sample types. The sequence derives from a woman between 50 and 59 years old with COVID-19, enrolled during active disease. The sample comprised peripheral blood. The chain is encoded by TRBV9 joined to TRBJ2-2; TRBD2 fits 10 bases in the junction. The CDR3 has the sequence CASKPSGGYTGELFF. At the DNA level, the sequence is TGTGCCAGCAAGCCTAGCGGGGGTTACACCGGGGAGCTGTTTTTT.